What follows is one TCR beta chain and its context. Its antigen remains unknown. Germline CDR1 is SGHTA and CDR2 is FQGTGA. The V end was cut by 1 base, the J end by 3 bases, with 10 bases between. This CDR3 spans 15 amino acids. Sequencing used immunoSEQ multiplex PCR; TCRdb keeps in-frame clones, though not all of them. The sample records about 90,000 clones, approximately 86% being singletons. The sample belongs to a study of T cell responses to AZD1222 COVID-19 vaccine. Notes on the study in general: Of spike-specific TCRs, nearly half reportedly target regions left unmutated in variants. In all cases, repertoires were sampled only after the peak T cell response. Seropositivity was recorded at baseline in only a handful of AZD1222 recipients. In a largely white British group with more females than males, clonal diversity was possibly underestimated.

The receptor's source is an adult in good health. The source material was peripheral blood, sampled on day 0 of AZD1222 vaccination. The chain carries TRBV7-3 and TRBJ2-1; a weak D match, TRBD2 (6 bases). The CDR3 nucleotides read TGTGCCAGCAGCTTAATGGCGGGGAACTACAATGAGCAGTTCTTC. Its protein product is CASSLMAGNYNEQFF.